This T cell receptor beta chain came from a study of shared clonotypes between healthy human individuals. CDR1 and CDR2 from the germline V gene are SEHNR and FQNEAQ (reference sequence). The CDR3 has 15 residues. Unmatched junction bases numbered 10, after V lost 0 bases and J lost 9 bases. A single count supports this clone. Only in-frame clones appear in the TCRdb table, and some are missing; sequencing was by immunoSEQ multiplex PCR. The sample has roughly 2.2 million clones; about 92% are singletons. Input material: naive CD4+ T cells from PBMCs. As to subset: CD45RA+ positively selected. The TCR comes from a man between 18 and 29 years old in good health. Some clones in this sample may be carry-over from other donors' samples. The chain links TRBV7-9 to TRBJ2-7; 8 nucleotides agree with TRBD1. The CDR3 region has the DNA TGTGCCAGCAGCTTAGCAGGGACAGGCGCGGCAGGGCAGTACTTC. Translation gives CASSLAGTGAAGQYF.